Listed here is a single TCR beta chain. Antigen specificity is unknown. These data are taken from a study of a mutant IDH1 vaccine in newly diagnosed glioma. The wider study: In weeks 1, 3, 5, 7, 11, 15, 19 and 23, patients were vaccinated. Study-wide points: Pseudoprogression seemed unrelated to changes in top peripheral T cell clonotypes.

Time point described: week 11, during vaccination. It was 300 ug of mutant IDH1 20-mer peptide that made up each vaccine dose, given with topical imiquimod. This CDR3 has 17 amino acids. V shed 1 base and J shed 6 bases, with 20 bases lying between them. The germline CDR1 and CDR2 sequences are LNHNV and YYDKDF (reference sequence). Clones were sequenced by immunoSEQ multiplex PCR, and TCRdb holds only the in-frame ones, with some missing. The sample holds some 120,000 clones, around 77% seen once. The chain couples TRBV15 to TRBJ2-3; maybe TRBD2 (7 bases). This clonotype was obtained from a man aged 40-49 years with glioma. Here the sequenced sample was PBMCs, taken from a glioma patient whose treatment included an IDH1 peptide vaccine. The CDR3 bases are TGTGCCACCAGCAGAGCTTCAGGCGGGGGCCCCCAGGATACGCAGTATTTT. Protein product: CATSRASGGGPQDTQYF.